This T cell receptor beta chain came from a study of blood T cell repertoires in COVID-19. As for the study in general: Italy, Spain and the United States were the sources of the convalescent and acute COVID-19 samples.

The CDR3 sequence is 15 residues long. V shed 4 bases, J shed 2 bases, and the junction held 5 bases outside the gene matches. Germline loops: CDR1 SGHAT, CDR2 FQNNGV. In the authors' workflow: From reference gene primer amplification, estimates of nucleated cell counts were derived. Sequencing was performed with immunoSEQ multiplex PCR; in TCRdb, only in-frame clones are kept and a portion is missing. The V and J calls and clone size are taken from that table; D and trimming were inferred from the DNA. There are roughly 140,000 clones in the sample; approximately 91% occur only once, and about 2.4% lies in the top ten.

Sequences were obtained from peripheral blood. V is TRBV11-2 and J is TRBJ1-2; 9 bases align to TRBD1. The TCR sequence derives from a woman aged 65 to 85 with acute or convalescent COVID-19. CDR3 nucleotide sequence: TGTGCCAGCAGCTCTCAGGGGACAGGGAACTATGGCTACACCTTC. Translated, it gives CASSSQGTGNYGYTF.